This T cell receptor (beta chain) appears in the sequencing data of a study of CD8 T cells in Susac syndrome. Random hexamers were used to reverse transcribe the RNA input (0.5 to 1 ug). The method of amplification for TCR beta CDR3 was immunoSEQ multiplex PCR, covering 54 Vbeta and 13 Jbeta. TCRdb re-called the immunoSEQ multiplex PCR reads through MiXCR, storing one row per CDR3 protein. This sample carries about 190,000 distinct CDR3 sequences, approximately 93% of them seen once, and the ten largest clones take about 0.1%. Germline V gene data show CDR1 as SGHRS and CDR2 as YFSETQ. This CDR3 spans 16 amino acids. The V end lost 3 bases, the J end lost 3 bases, and 18 bases lay between the germline ends. CD8+ and CD4+ T cells from blood underwent TCR beta sequencing.

Sequencing input: CD4+ T cells from PBMCs. The chain employs TRBV5-1 and TRBJ1-2, with a possible D match to TRBD1 (5 bases). The clonotype comes from a human donor in good health. CDR3: CASSSTRQTADYGYTF. CDR3 DNA sequence: TGCGCCAGCAGCTCTACTAGACAGACCGCGGACTATGGCTACACCTTC. Full variable domain (remainder filled in from reference TRBV5-1 and TRBJ1-2): KAGVTQTPRYLIKTRGQQVTLSCSPISGHRSVSWYQQTPGQGLQFLFEYFSETQRNKGNFPGRFSGRQFSNSRSEMNVSTLELGDSALYLCASSSTRQTADYGYTFGSGTRLTVV.